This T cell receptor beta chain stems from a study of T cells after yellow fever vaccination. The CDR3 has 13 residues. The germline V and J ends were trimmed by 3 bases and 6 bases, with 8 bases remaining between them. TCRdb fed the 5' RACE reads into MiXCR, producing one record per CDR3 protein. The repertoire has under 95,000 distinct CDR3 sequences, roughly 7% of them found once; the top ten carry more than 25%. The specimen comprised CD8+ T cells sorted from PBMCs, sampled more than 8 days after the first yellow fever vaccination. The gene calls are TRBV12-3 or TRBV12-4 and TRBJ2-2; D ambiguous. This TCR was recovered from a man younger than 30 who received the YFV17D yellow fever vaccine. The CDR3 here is CASSFGVSGELFF. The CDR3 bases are TGTGCCAGCAGTTTTGGAGTTTCCGGGGAGCTGTTTTTT.